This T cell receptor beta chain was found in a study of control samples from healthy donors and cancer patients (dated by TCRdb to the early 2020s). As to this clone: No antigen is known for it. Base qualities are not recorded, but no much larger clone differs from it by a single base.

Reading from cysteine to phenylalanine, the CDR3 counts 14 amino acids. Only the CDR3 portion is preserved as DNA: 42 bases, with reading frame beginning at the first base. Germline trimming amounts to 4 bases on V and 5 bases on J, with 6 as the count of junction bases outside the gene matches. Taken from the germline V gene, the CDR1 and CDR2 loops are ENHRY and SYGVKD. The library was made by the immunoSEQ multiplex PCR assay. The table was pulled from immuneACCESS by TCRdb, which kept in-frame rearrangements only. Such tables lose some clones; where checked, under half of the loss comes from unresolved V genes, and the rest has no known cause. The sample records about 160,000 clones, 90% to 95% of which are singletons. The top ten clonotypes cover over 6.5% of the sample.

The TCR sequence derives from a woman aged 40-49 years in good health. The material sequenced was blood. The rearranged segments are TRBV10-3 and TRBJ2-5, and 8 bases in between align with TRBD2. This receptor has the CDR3 CAISVGLVGETQYF. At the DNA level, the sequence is TGTGCCATCAGTGTGGGACTAGTGGGTGAGACCCAGTACTTC.